The entry that follows covers one T cell receptor beta chain sequence. Antigen specificity is unknown. PCR primers comprised 60 Vbeta and 13 Jbeta primers. The method was immunoSEQ multiplex PCR; TCRdb's version includes in-frame clones alone and lacks a portion of them. The sample shows around 130,000 clones, roughly 84% of them seen only once. This specimen comes from a study of cytomegalovirus exposure and HLA in healthy donors. Notes on the study in general: It was reported that the classifier diagnosed cytomegalovirus status with high specificity and sensitivity in both the original and validation cohorts.

The CDR3 sequence is 16 residues long. J was trimmed by 5 bases and V by 3 bases; bases with no gene match: 5. Germline V gene data show CDR1 as SNHLY and CDR2 as FYNNEI. This receptor was obtained from a woman in her late teens or twenties in good health and CMV-seropositive. The rearrangement uses TRBV2 and TRBJ2-2; TRBD2 agrees at 11 bases. Sample: PBMCs. This CDR3 reads CASSEASGGHTGELFF. CDR3 DNA sequence: TGTGCCAGCAGTGAGGCTAGCGGGGGGCATACCGGGGAGCTGTTTTTT.